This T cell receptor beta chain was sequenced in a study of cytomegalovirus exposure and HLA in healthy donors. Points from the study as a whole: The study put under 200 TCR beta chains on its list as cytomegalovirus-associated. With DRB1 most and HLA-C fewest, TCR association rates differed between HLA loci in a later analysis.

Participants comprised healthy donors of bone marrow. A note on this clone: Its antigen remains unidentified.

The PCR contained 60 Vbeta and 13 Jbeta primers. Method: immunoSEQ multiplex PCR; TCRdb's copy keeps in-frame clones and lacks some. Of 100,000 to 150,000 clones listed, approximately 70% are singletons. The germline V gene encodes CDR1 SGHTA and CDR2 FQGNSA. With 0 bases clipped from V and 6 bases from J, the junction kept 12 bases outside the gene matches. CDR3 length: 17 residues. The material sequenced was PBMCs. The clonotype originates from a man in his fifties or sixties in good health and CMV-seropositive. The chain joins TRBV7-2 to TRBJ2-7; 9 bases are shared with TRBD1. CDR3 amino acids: CASSLAPSGTGFIEQYF. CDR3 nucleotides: TGTGCCAGCAGCTTAGCCCCCTCCGGGACAGGGTTCATCGAGCAGTACTTC.